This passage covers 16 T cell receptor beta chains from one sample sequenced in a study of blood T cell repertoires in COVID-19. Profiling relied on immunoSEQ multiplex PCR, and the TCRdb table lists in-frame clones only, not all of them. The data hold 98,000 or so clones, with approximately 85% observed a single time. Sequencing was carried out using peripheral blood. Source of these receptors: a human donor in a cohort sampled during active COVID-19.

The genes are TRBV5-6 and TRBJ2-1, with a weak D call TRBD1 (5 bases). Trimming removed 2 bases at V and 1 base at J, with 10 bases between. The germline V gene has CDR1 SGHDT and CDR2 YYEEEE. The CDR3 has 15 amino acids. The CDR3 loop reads CASSFSRVSYNEQFF. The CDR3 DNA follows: TGTGCCAGCAGCTTTTCCAGGGTTTCCTACAATGAGCAGTTCTTC.

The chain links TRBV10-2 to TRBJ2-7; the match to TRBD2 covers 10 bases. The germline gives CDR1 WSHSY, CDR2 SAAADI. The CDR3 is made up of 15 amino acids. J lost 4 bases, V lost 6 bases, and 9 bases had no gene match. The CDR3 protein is CASSEGGGLAYEQYF. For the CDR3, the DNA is TGCGCCAGCAGCGAAGGGGGGGGACTAGCGTACGAGCAGTACTTC.

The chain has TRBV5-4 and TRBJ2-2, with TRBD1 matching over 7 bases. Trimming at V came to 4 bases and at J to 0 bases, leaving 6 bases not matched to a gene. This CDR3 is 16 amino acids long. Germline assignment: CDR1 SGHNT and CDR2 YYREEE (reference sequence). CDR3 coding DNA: TGTGCCAGCAGCCGGGACAGCCGACCGAACACCGGGGAGCTGTTTTTT. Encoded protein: CASSRDSRPNTGELFF.

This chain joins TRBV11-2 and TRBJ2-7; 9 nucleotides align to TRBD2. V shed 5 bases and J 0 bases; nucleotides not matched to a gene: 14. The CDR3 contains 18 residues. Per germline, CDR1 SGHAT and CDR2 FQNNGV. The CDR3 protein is CASSPTRGASGASYEQYF. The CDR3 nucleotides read TGTGCCAGCAGCCCTACCAGGGGTGCTAGCGGGGCCTCCTACGAGCAGTACTTC.

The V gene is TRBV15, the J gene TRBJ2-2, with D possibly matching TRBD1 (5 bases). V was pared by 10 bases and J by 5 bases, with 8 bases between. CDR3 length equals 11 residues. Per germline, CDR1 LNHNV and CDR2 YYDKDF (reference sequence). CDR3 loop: CASRQTGELFF. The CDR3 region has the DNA TGTGCCAGTCGACAGACCGGGGAGCTGTTTTTT.

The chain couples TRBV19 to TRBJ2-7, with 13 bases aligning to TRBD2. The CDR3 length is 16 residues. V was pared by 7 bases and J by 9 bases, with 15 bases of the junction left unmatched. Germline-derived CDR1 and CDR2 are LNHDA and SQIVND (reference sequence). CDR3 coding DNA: TGTGCCAGTACCCGCGGGGGTGGACTAGCGGGAGCCGCGCAGTACTTC. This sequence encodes CASTRGGGLAGAAQYF.

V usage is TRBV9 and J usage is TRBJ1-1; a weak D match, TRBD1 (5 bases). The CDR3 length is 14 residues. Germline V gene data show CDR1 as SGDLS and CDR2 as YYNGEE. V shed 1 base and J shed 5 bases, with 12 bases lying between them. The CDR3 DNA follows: TGTGCCAGCAGCGTAAAAGGGGCCGGGACTGAAGCTTTCTTT. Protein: CASSVKGAGTEAFF.

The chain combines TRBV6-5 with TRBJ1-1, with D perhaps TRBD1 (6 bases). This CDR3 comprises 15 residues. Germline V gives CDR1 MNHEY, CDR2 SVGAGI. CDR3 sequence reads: CATSRGQLVNTEAFF. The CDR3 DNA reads TGTGCTACAAGCCGTGGACAGCTGGTGAACACTGAAGCTTTCTTT.

The CDR3 region has the DNA TGTGCCTCACACGGGTCAGGGGGCGCTTACAATGAGCAGTTCTTC. It codes for CASHGSGGAYNEQFF. The rearrangement links TRBV9 to TRBJ2-1, with 8 bases identical to TRBD1. The J segment lost 4 bases and the V segment lost 10 bases, leaving 13 bases of the junction unmatched. Germline lookup yields CDR1 SGDLS and CDR2 YYNGEE. The length of the CDR3 is 15 residues.

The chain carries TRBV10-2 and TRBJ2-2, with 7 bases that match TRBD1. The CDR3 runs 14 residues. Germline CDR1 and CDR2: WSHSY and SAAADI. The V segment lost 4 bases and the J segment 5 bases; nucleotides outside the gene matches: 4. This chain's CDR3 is CASSVTGATGELFF. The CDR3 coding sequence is TGCGCCAGCAGTGTTACAGGGGCGACCGGGGAGCTGTTTTTT.

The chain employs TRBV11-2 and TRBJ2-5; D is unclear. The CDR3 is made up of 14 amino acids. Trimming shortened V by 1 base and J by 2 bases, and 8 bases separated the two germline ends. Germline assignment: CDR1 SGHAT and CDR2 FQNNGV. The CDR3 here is CASSLVARQETQYF. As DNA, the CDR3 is TGTGCCAGCAGCTTAGTAGCCAGACAAGAGACCCAGTACTTC.

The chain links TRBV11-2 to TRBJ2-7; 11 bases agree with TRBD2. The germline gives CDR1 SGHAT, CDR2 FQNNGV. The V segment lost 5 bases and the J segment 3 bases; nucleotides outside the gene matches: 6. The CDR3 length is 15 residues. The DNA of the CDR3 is TGTGCCAGCAGCCCCACTAGCGGGAGCCGCTACGAGCAGTACTTC. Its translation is CASSPTSGSRYEQYF.

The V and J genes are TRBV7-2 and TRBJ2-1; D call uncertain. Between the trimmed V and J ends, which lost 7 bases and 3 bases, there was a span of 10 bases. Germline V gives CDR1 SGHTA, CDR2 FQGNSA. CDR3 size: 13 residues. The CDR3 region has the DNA TGTGCCAGCACCTACGAGGTCTACAATGAGCAGTTCTTC. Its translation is CASTYEVYNEQFF.

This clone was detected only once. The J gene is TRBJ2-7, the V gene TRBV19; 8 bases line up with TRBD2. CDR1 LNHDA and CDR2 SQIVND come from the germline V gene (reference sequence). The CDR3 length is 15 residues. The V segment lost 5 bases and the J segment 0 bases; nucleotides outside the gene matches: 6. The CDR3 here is CASSGAGAPSYEQYF. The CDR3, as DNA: TGTGCCAGTAGTGGAGCGGGGGCACCCTCCTACGAGCAGTACTTC. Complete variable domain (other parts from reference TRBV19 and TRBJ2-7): DGGITQSPKYLFRKEGQNVTLSCEQNLNHDAMYWYRQDPGQGLRLIYYSQIVNDFQKGDIAEGYSVSREKKESFPLTVTSAQKNPTAFYLCASSGAGAPSYEQYFGPGTRLTVT.

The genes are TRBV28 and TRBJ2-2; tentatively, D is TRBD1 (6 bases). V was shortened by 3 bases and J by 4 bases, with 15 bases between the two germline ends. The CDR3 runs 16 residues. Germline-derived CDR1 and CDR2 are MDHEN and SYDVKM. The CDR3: CASSLGAGGFTGELFF. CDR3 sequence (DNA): TGTGCCAGCAGTTTGGGGGCAGGTGGTTTCACCGGGGAGCTGTTTTTT.

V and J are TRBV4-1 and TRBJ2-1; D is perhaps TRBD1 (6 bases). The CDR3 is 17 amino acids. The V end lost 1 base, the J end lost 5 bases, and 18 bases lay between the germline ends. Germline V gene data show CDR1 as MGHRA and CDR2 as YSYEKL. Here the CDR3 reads CASSQAHQGFLHNEQFF. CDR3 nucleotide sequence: TGCGCCAGCAGCCAAGCTCACCAGGGGTTCCTCCACAATGAGCAGTTCTTC.